This TCR beta chain stems from a study of T cell responses to AZD1222 COVID-19 vaccine. CDR3 length: 18 amino acids. Germline-derived CDR1 and CDR2 are SGHVS and FQNEAQ. Trimming shortened V by 1 base and J by 0 bases, and 18 bases separated the two germline ends. The method was immunoSEQ multiplex PCR; TCRdb's version includes in-frame clones alone and lacks a portion of them. This table has 90,000 to 150,000 clones, 70% to 85% appearing once. The chain uses TRBV7-8 and TRBJ1-1, with TRBD1 as a possible D gene (5 bases). The material sequenced was peripheral blood, taken on day 0 of AZD1222 vaccination. This TCR was sampled from an adult in good health. CDR3 in DNA: TGTGCCAGCAGCTTAGTGGTGGCGGGGCGGGGGATGAACACTGAAGCTTTCTTT. This gives the protein CASSLVVAGRGMNTEAFF.